The clone carrying this TCR beta chain has a count of ten or more. The antigen is not known. The junction and the germline gene differ at one end; a read error may be behind it. The data were obtained in a study of T-cell memory formation after mild COVID-19. Overall study: Largely donor-specific sequence clusters came from a couple of donors.

TCRdb independently ran MiXCR on the 5' RACE reads; one entry per CDR3 protein. The data contain under 35,000 distinct CDR3 sequences, approximately 16% of them singletons. Study results and limitations: CD4+ contracting clones were mainly CM and EM; CD8+ ones, EMRA.

Germline loops: CDR1 SGHDN, CDR2 FVKESK. The CDR3 has 12 residues. Sequenced sample: PBMCs or a T cell subset sorted from them (not recorded which). This TCR derives from an adult who had mild COVID-19 (a few samples of this study predate the infection). Cell type and time point are not known. The V gene is TRBV14, the J gene TRBJ2-7, with 9 nucleotides matching TRBD1. CDR3 residues: CASSPGQGRNRF. DNA for the CDR3: TGTGCCAGCAGCCCCGGACAGGGGAGGAATCGCTTC.